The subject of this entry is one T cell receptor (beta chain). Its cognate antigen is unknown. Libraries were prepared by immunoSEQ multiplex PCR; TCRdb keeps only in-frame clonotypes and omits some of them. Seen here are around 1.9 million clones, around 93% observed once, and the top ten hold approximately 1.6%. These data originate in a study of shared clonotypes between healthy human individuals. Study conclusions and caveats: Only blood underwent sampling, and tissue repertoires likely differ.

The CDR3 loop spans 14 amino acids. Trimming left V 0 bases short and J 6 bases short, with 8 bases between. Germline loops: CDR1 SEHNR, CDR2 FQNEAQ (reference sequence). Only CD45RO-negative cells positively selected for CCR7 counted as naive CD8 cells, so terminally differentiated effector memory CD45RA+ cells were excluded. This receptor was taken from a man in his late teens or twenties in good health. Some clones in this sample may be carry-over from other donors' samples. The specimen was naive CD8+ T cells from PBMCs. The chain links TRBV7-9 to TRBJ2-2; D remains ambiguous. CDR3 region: CASSLAGRSGELFF. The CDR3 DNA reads TGTGCCAGCAGCTTAGCGGGCCGGTCCGGGGAGCTGTTTTTT.